This T cell receptor (beta chain) was captured by sequencing in a study of blood T cell repertoires in COVID-19. Turning to the study itself: Nucleic acid was either cDNA or gDNA, and it came from T cells, B-cell-depleted T cells, or PBMCs.

CDR1 MNHEY and CDR2 SVGAGI come from the germline V gene. With 0 bases removed from V and 1 base from J, the gap between germline ends came to 12 bases. This CDR3 spans 16 amino acids. In the original processing: Amplification from reference gene primers served as the basis for estimated nucleated cell counts. Generated by immunoSEQ multiplex PCR, the TCRdb table keeps only in-frame clones and is missing some. V and J calls and clone size are given by that table; D and trimming were obtained from the DNA. Here the sample spans 350,000 to 450,000 clones, about 87% being singletons. Sequenced: PBMCs or T cells enriched from blood (not recorded which). The gene calls are TRBV6-5 and TRBJ1-2; D is uncertain. This TCR was sampled from a man aged 35 to 55 in a cohort exposed to, infected with or recovered from COVID-19 (not recorded which). The CDR3 region has the DNA TGTGCCAGCAGTTACTCGAGCGGCCGGATTAACTATGGCTACACCTTC. It translates to CASSYSSGRINYGYTF.